The subject of this entry is one TCR beta chain. With a J-beta primer mix and a sample-barcoded 5' primer, a second PCR ran about 6 to 11 cycles. A template-switch adaptor that had 12 random nucleotides put a tag on each cDNA molecule. At least 2.5 million CDR3-containing paired-end reads were obtained per sample. Using its own MiXCR run on the 5' RACE reads, TCRdb lists one record per CDR3 protein. Among around 800,000 distinct CDR3 sequences listed, around 24% were seen once. This record comes from a study of blood T cells in healthy people across ages. The sample also formed part of further work on T cells of mothers and their children. From that paper: A few mothers and their six children, all healthy Caucasians, donated. Related pairs of mothers and children showed slightly higher, non-significant overlap versus unrelated pairs.

Sequencing was performed on blood. The clonotype was recovered from a boy aged 5-17 years in good health.

The DNA of the CDR3 is TGCGCCAGCAAGGGTACGGGGGTGGCCCTCTACGAGCAGTACTTC. Residues: CASKGTGVALYEQYF. J is TRBJ2-7 and V is TRBV5-1; D perhaps matches TRBD2 (6 bases). Trimming took off 6 bases at V and 3 bases at J, with 19 bases between the two ends. The CDR3 totals 15 residues. The germline V gene encodes CDR1 SGHRS and CDR2 YFSETQ.